The T cell receptor (beta chain) described here comes from a study of CD8+ T cells in alopecia areata (dated by TCRdb to between 2017 and 2018). The study in broad terms: The treated patients took part in an open-label pilot trial in which moderate-to-severe alopecia areata was treated with oral tofacitinib at 5 to 10 mg twice daily. Tofacitinib was given for 6 to 18 months, followed by 6 months of follow-up off drug to assess delayed response and recurrence. In both human patients and the C3H/HeJ mouse model, the study applied high-throughput TCRbeta sequencing to look at T cell clonal expansion in alopecia areata. In humans, TCRbeta sequencing was performed on scalp tissue and on sorted CD4+ and CD8+ peripheral blood T cells from healthy controls and from patients with patchy or totalis/universalis alopecia areata. Patients on tofacitinib were biopsied at baseline and after 4 and 24 weeks of treatment, and several of the patients also had a later scalp biopsy. Clonality in the scalp was compared among normal scalp (n=4), patchy alopecia areata scalp (n=8), and alopecia totalis/universalis scalp (n=8). RNA came from the PAXgene miRNA kit for fixed scalp, the miRNeasy kit for PBMCs, and the RNeasy kit for mouse skin. Amplification of TCRbeta CDR3 regions was done by immunoSEQ multiplex PCR using 35 Vbeta forward primers and 13 Jbeta reverse primers. General findings and caveats noted by the study authors: Shared TCR sequences between patients were less evident than in mice, which may be partly attributable to HLA diversity in the patient population. Compared with normal scalp, lesional scalp, particularly in alopecia totalis/universalis, had higher clonality and more expanded CD8+ clones, which suggests antigenic drive. Unlike mouse skin, where gammadelta T cells dominate, normal human skin contains resident alphabeta T cells that get sequenced too, which complicates analysis of the scalp TCR repertoire.

A remark on this clone: The antigen this receptor binds is unknown. Base qualities are not provided; no much larger clone lies one nucleotide away.

Reading the germline V gene (reference sequence) gives CDR1 SGHNT and CDR2 YYREEE. Relative to germline, V is 6 bases shorter and J is 6 bases shorter, with 16 bases between their ends. Counted from cysteine to phenylalanine, this CDR3 has 15 amino acids. Of the read, only the CDR3 DNA is kept; its 45 bases are in frame from base 1. In light of the paper, this sample's time point label describes: baseline before oral tofacitinib. From alopecia areata patients, peripheral blood was collected along with lesional scalp punch biopsies. PBMCs were isolated by density centrifugation and stained for CD3, CD4 and CD8, and CD4+ and CD8+ T cells were sorted on a FACSAria. Receptor amplification or capture employed the immunoSEQ multiplex PCR assay. For TCR sequencing, RNA was extracted from every sample and reverse transcribed into cDNA to serve as template. SuperScript III was used for first-strand cDNA synthesis, primed with a 2:1 mix of oligo-dT and random hexamers. A synthetic immune receptor repertoire was used to measure amplification bias, and any remaining bias was corrected computationally. The original pipeline was this. Raw reads were preprocessed for error removal, and CDR3 was defined according to IMGT conventions as running from the conserved cysteine to phenylalanine. Clonality was calculated as 1 minus Shannon entropy normalized by log2 of the number of productive unique TCRs. Whether each scalp clone was CD4 or CD8 was inferred by checking scalp TCRbeta sequences against the CD4 and CD8 repertoires from sorted blood. TCRdb obtained this table from immuneACCESS and retained in-frame rearrangements with V and J assigned. These tables miss some clones; where compared with another copy, unresolved V genes account for less than half of the shortfall, and the remainder is unexplained. That table gives V, J and clone size, and the DNA gave D and trimming. This sample is represented by around 250,000 clones; approximately 61% of them were singletons. Clones ranked in the top ten supply more than 0.95% of the sample.

The input for sequencing was CD4+ T cells sorted from blood, taken at week 0. The clonotype originates from a human donor with alopecia areata. The receptor chain draws on TRBV5-4 and TRBJ1-6; the D gene is perhaps TRBD1, on 5 matching bases. CDR3 reads: CASTLLSGTNSPLHF. The DNA sequence is given as TGTGCCAGCACCCTCTTGAGCGGGACTAATTCACCCCTCCACTTT. Reference TRBV5-4 and TRBJ1-6 genes cover what lies past the CDR3, so the full variable domain is ETGVTQSPTHLIKTRGQQVTLRCSSQSGHNTVSWYQQALGQGPQFIFQYYREEENGRGNFPPRFSGLQFPNYSSELNVNALELDDSALYLCASTLLSGTNSPLHFGNGTRLTVT.